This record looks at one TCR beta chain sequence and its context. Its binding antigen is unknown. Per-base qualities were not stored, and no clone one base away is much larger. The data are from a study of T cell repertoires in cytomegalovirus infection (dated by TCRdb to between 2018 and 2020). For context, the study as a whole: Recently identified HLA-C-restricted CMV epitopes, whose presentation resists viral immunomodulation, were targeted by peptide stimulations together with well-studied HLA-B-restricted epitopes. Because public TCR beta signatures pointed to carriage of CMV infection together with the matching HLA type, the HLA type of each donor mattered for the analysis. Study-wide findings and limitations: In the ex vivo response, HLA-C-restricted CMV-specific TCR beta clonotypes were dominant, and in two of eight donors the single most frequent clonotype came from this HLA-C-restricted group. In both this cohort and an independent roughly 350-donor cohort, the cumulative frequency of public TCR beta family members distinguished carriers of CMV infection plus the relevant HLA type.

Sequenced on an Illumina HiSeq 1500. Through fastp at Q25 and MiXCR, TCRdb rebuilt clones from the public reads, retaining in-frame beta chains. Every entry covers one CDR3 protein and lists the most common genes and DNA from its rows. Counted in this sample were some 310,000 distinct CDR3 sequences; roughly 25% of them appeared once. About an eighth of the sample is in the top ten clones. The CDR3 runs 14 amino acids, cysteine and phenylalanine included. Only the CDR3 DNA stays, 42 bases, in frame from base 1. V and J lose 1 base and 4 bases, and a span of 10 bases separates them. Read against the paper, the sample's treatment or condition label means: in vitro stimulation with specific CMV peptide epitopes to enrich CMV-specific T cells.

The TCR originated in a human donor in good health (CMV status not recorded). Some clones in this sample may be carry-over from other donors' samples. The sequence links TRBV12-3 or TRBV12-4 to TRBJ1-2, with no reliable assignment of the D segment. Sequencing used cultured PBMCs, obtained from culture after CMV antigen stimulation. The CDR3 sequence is CASSLGGSTYGYTF. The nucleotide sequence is TGTGCCAGCAGTTTAGGCGGATCCACCTATGGCTACACCTTC.